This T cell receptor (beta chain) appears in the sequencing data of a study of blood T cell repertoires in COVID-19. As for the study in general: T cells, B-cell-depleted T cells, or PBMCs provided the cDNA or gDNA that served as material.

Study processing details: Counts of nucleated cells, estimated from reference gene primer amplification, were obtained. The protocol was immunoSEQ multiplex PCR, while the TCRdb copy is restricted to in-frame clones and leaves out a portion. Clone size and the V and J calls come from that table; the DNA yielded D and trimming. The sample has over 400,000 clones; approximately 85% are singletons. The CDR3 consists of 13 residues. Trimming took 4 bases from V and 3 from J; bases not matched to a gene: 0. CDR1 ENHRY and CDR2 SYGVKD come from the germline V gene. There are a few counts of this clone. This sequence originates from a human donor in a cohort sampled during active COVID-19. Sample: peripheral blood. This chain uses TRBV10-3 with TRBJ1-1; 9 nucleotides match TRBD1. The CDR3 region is CAISGDRDTEAFF. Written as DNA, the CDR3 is TGTGCCATCAGTGGGGACAGGGACACTGAAGCTTTCTTT.